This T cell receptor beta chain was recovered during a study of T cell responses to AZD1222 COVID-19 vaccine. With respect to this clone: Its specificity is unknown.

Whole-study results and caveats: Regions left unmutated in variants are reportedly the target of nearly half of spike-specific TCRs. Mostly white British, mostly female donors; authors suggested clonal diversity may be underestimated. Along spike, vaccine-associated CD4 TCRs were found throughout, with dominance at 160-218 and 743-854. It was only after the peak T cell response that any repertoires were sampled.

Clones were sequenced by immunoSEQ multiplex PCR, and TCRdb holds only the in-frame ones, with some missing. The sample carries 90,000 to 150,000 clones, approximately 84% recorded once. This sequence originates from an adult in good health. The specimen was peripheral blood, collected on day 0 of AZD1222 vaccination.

The CDR3 bases are TGTGCCAGCAGCATCGGACTAATGAGTGAGCAGTTCTTC. It is translated as CASSIGLMSEQFF. V and J are TRBV14 and TRBJ2-1; a possible D gene is TRBD2 (6 bases). The V end lost 5 bases, the J end lost 9 bases, and 14 bases lay between the germline ends. This CDR3 spans 13 amino acids. The V gene's germline CDR1 is SGHDN and CDR2 FVKESK.